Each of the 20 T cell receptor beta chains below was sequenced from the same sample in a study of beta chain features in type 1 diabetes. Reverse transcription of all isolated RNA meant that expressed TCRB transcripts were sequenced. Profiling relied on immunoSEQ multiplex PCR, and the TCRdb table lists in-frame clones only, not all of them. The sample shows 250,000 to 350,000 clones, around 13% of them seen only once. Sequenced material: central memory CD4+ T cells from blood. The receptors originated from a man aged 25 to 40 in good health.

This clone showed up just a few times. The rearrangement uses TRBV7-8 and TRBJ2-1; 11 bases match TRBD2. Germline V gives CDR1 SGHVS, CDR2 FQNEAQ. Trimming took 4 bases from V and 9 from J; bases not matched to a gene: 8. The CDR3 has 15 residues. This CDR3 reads CASSSIAGGPIEQFF. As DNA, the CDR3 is TGTGCCAGCAGCTCGATAGCGGGGGGGCCGATTGAGCAGTTCTTC.

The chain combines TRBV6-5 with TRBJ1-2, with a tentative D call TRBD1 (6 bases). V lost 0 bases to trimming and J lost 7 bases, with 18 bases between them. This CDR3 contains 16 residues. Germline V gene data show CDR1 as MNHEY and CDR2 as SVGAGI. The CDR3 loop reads CASSYSREGVSPGYTF. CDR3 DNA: TGTGCCAGCAGTTACTCTAGGGAGGGGGTCTCGCCTGGCTACACCTTC.

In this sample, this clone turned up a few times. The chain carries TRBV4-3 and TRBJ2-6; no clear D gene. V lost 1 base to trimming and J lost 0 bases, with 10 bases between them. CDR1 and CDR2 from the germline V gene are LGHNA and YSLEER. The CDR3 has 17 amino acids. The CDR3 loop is CASSQGVTASGANVLTF. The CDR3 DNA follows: TGCGCCAGCAGCCAAGGAGTTACTGCCTCTGGGGCCAACGTCCTGACTTTC.

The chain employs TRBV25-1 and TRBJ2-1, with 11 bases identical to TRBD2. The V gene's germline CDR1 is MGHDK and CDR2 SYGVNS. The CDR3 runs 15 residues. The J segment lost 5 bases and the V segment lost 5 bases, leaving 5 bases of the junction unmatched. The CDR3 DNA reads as TGTGCCAGCAGTTCACTAGCGGGAGATCACAATGAGCAGTTCTTC. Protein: CASSSLAGDHNEQFF.

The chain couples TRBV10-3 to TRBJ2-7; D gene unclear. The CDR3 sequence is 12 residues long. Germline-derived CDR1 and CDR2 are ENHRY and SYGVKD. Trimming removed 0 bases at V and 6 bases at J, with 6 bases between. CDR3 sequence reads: CAISESHSEQYV. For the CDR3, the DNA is TGTGCCATCAGTGAGTCACATAGCGAGCAGTACGTC.

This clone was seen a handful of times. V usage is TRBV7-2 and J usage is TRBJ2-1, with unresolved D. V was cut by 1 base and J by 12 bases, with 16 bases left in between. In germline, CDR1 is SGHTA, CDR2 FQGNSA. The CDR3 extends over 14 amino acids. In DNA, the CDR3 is TGTGCCAGCAGCTTAGGTATTAGCCTTCCCGGGCAGTTCTTC. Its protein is CASSLGISLPGQFF.

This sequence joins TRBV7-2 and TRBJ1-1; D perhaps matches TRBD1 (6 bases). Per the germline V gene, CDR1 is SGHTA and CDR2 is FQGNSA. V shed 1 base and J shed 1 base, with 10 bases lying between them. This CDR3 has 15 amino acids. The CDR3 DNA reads TGTGCCAGCAGCTTAGGGCTGGGACAGAACACTGAAGCTTTCTTT. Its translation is CASSLGLGQNTEAFF.

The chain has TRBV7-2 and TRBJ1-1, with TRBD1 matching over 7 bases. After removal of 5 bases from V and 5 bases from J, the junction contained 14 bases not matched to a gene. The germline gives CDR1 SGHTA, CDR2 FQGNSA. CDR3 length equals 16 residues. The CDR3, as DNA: TGTGCCAGCAGCCAAACCCTGACAGGGCCGGGGACTGAAGCTTTCTTT. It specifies CASSQTLTGPGTEAFF.

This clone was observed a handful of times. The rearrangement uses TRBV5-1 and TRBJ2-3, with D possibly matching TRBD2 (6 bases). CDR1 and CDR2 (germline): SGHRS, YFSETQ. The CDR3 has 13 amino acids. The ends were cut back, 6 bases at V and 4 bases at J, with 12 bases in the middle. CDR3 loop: CASNKDYSDTQYF. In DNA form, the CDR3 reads TGCGCCAGCAACAAGGACTACTCAGATACGCAGTATTTT.

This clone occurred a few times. CDR3 sequence reads: CATGLDMNTEAFF. In DNA, the CDR3 is TGTGCCACCGGTCTAGACATGAACACTGAAGCTTTCTTT. The genes are TRBV15 and TRBJ1-1; D ambiguous. The germline gives CDR1 LNHNV, CDR2 YYDKDF (reference sequence). The CDR3 runs to 13 residues. The V end was cut by 8 bases, the J end by 0 bases, with 10 bases between.

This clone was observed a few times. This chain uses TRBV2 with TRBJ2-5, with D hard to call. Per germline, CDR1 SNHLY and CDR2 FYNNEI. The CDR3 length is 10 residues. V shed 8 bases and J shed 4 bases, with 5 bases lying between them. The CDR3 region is CASVGETQYF. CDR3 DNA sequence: TGTGCCAGCGTCGGAGAGACCCAGTACTTC.

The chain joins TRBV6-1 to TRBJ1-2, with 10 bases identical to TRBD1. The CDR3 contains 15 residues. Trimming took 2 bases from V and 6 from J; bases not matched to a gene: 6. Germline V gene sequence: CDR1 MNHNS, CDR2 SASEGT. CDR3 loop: CASSEPWTGGNGYTF. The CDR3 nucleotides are TGTGCCAGCAGTGAACCCTGGACAGGGGGTAATGGCTACACCTTC.

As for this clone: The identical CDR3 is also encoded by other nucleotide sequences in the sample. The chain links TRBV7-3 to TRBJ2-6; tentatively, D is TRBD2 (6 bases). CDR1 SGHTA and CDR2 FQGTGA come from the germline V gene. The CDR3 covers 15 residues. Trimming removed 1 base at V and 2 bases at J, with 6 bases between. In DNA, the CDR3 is TGTGCCAGCAGCTTAAGCGGGGCTGGGGCCAACGTCCTGACTTTC. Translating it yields CASSLSGAGANVLTF.

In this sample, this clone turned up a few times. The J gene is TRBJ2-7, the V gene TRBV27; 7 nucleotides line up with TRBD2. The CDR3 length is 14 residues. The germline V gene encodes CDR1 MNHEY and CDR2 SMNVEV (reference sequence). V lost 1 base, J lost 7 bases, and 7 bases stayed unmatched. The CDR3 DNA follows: TGTGCCAGCAGTTTATATGGCGGGAGAGGGGAGCAGTACGTC. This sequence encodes CASSLYGGRGEQYV.

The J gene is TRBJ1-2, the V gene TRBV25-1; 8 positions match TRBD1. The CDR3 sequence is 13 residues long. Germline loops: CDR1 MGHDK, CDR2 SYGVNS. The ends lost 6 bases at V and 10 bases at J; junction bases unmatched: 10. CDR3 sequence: CASRITGGTHYTF. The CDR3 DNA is TGTGCCAGCAGGATAACAGGGGGAACCCACTACACCTTC.

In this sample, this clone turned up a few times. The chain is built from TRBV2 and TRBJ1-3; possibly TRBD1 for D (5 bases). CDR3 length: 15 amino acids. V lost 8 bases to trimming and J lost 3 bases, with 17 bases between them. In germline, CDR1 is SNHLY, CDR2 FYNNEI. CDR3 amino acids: CASSNSAGYGNTIYF. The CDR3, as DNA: TGTGCCAGCTCCAACTCGGCAGGGTATGGAAACACCATATATTTT.

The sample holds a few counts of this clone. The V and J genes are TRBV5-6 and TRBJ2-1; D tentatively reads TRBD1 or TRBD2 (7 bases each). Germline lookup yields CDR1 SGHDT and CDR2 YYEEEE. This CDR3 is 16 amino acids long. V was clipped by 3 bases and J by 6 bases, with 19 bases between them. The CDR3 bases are TGTGCCAGCAGCTCTCCCCAGGGGGAGGGTTTCAATGAGCAGTTCTTC. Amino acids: CASSSPQGEGFNEQFF.

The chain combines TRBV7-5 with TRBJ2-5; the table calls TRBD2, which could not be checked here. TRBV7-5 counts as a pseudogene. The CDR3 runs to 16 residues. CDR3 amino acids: CARSLIPCGRIETQYF. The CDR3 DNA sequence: TGTGCCAGAAGCTTAATTCCTTGCGGGAGGATAGAGACCCAGTACTTC.

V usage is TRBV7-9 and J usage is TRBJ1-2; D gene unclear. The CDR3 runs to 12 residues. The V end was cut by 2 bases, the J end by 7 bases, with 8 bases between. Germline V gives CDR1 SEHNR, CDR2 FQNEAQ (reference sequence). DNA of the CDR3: TGTGCCAGCAGCTTAAGCGTGCGTGGCTACACCTTC. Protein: CASSLSVRGYTF.

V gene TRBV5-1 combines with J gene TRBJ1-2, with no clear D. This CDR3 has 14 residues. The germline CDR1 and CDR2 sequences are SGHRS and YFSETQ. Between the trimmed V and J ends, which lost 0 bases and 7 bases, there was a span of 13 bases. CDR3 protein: CASSLGQKGGGYTF. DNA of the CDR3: TGCGCCAGCAGCTTGGGGCAGAAAGGTGGTGGCTACACCTTC.